This T cell receptor beta chain was retrieved from a study of control samples from healthy donors and cancer patients. The data were produced by immunoSEQ multiplex PCR, yet TCRdb's version contains in-frame clones alone and is incomplete. The table includes 130,000 or so clones, about 87% detected once. Germline CDR1 SGHAT, CDR2 FQNNGV. The CDR3 has 13 residues. Trimming shortened V by 1 base and J by 5 bases, and 8 bases separated the two germline ends. The sequence was obtained from a man aged 60 to 75 in good health. The specimen was blood. The V gene is TRBV11-2, the J gene TRBJ2-5; TRBD1 is a possible D gene (5 bases). CDR3 protein: CASSLGTRETQYF. DNA of the CDR3: TGTGCCAGCAGCTTAGGGACACGGGAGACCCAGTACTTC. Filled out from reference TRBV11-2 and TRBJ2-5, the complete variable domain reads EAGVAQSPRYKIIEKRQSVAFWCNPISGHATLYWYQQILGQGPKLLIQFQNNGVVDDSQLPKDRFSAERLKGVDSTLKIQPAKLEDSAVYLCASSLGTRETQYFGPGTRLLVL.